The clone carrying this TCR beta chain was recorded at least ten times. Antigen unknown. The V and J ends lost 0 bases and 6 bases respectively, with 13 bases between them. The germline CDR1 and CDR2 sequences are SGHRS and YFSETQ. The CDR3 has 15 amino acids. This sample stems from a study of CD8 T cells in ankylosing spondylitis. Study conclusions and caveats: Among TCR beta sequences, a motif of eight highly homologous variants appeared characteristic of ankylosing spondylitis blood. Earlier reports found some motif variants in synovial fluid and blood in reactive arthritis. According to the report, clones linked to the disease were significantly enriched in matched synovial fluid samples taken from ankylosing spondylitis patients.

MiXCR was run by TCRdb on the 5' RACE reads, yielding one entry per CDR3 protein. Of 500,000 or so distinct CDR3 sequences in the sample, roughly 5.3% were seen once. Sequenced sample: blood, either unsorted or a sorted T cell fraction (not recorded which). This TCR was sampled from a male donor with ankylosing spondylitis. This chain connects TRBV5-1 to TRBJ2-1; D gene ambiguous. CDR3 DNA sequence: TGCGCCAGCAGCTTGGGACTGGCGGATGGCAATGAGCAGTTCTTC. This codes for CASSLGLADGNEQFF.